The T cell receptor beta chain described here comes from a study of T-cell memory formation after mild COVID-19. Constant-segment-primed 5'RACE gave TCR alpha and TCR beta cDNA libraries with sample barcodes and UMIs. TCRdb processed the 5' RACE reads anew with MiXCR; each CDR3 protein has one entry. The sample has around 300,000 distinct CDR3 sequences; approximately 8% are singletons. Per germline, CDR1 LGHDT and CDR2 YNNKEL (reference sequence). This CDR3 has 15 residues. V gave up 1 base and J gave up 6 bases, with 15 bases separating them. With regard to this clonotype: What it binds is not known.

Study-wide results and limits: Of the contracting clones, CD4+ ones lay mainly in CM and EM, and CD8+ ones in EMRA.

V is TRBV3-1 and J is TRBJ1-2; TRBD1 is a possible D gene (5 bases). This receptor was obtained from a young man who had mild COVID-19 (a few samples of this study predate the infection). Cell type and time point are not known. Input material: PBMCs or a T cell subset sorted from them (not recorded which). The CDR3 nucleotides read TGTGCCAGCAGCCAAGGCAGTTCGGGGCGAGATGGCTACACCTTC. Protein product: CASSQGSSGRDGYTF.